This TCR beta chain was recorded in a study of early stage breast cancer tumors. Study background: Among approximately 12 ER+/PR+/HER2- tumors, eight were ductal, four lobular. Average read coverage per sample was roughly 9.3-fold. The study's findings and limits: Unsorted bulk genomic DNA sequencing lacked pairing and functional marker data.

Each sample had two DNA replicates, approximately 0.49 ug blood or roughly 1.5 ug tissue. Profiled with immunoSEQ multiplex PCR; TCRdb holds only in-frame clones, not every one. The sample contains around 41,000 clones, around 69% of which appear only once. This CDR3 has 12 residues. V shed 6 bases and J shed 8 bases, with 12 bases lying between them. From germline, CDR1 is ENHRY and CDR2 SYGVKD. As to this clone: What it recognizes is unknown.

The V and J genes are TRBV10-3 and TRBJ2-3, with D perhaps TRBD1 (5 bases). The TCR originated in a person in their fifties or sixties with breast cancer. The specimen was blood. The CDR3 is CAISPDTSTQYF. The CDR3 DNA sequence: TGTGCCATCAGCCCGGACACGAGTACGCAGTATTTT.